These T cell receptor beta chains were read from a single sample in a study of T cell responses to AZD1222 COVID-19 vaccine. Assay used: immunoSEQ multiplex PCR; TCRdb lists only in-frame clones, some missing. The sample consists of about 150,000 clones, roughly 92% of them appearing once. The sample consisted of peripheral blood, taken on day 0 of AZD1222 vaccination. The receptor source for this set is an adult in good health. Both conserved end residues are part of each CDR3. A D gene is named only where the DNA matches it firmly. Some rows have no size entry. The others give once, few or many, or a class for an expanded clone.

j_gene,d_gene,v_gene,abundance,CDR3aa,CDR3nt
TRBJ2-1,.,TRBV3-1/TRBV3-2,.,CASSQKDYSYNEQFF,TGTGCCAGCAGCCAAAAGGACTACTCCTACAATGAGCAGTTCTTC
TRBJ2-1,TRBD1,TRBV5-1,.,CASSLEVQGVSYNEQFF,TGCGCCAGCAGCTTGGAGGTCCAGGGGGTTTCCTACAATGAGCAGTTCTTC
TRBJ2-2,TRBD1,TRBV5-1,.,CASSLSGTETGELFF,TGCGCCAGCAGCTTATCCGGGACAGAGACCGGGGAGCTGTTTTTT
TRBJ1-2,.,TRBV2,.,CASSEAHLGANYGYTF,TGTGCCAGCAGTGAAGCGCATCTAGGAGCTAACTATGGCTACACCTTC
TRBJ2-2,.,TRBV12-3/TRBV12-4,.,CASSDSGTGELFF,TGTGCCAGCAGCGACAGTGGCACCGGGGAGCTGTTTTTT
TRBJ1-2,TRBD1,TRBV19,.,CASSSSGTGGYGYTF,TGTGCCAGTAGTAGCTCCGGGACAGGGGGCTATGGCTACACCTTC
TRBJ2-3,TRBD1,TRBV3-1/TRBV3-2,.,CASSQDLFTGATDTQYF,TGTGCCAGCAGCCAAGATCTGTTCACAGGGGCCACAGATACGCAGTATTTT
TRBJ2-2,.,TRBV30,.,CAWSPARADTGELFF,TGTGCCTGGAGTCCCGCGAGGGCCGACACCGGGGAGCTGTTTTTT
TRBJ1-1,TRBD1,TRBV3-1/TRBV3-2,.,CASSQGTGRNTEAFF,TGTGCCAGCAGCCAAGGGACAGGGAGGAACACTGAAGCTTTCTTT
TRBJ2-5,.,TRBV18,.,CASSPLGETQYF,TGTGCCAGCTCACCACTAGGAGAGACCCAGTACTTC
TRBJ1-1,TRBD1,TRBV4-2,once,CASSPTDRGSAEAFF,TGTGCCAGCAGCCCGACGGACAGGGGGTCCGCTGAAGCTTTCTTT
TRBJ2-2,.,TRBV7-3,.,CASSPFSSAQDGELFF,TGTGCCAGCAGTCCGTTCTCTAGCGCTCAGGACGGGGAGCTGTTTTTT
TRBJ1-2,.,TRBV19,.,CASSIGLESVSYGYTF,TGTGCCAGTAGTATAGGGTTAGAGTCAGTTTCCTATGGCTACACCTTC
TRBJ2-2,.,TRBV28,.,CASSLWSNTGELFF,TGTGCCAGCAGTTTATGGTCTAACACCGGGGAGCTGTTTTTT
TRBJ1-1,TRBD1,TRBV18,.,CASSPPRQGSTEAFF,TGTGCCAGCTCACCGCCCAGACAGGGTTCCACTGAAGCTTTCTTT
TRBJ1-5,TRBD1,TRBV5-8,.,CASGRTGTGEVAQHF,TGTGCCAGTGGACGGACCGGGACAGGGGAAGTAGCCCAGCATTTT
TRBJ1-6,TRBD1,TRBV5-1,.,CASSLGGTENSPLHF,TGCGCCAGCAGCTTGGGCGGGACAGAAAATTCACCCCTCCACTTT
TRBJ1-4,.,TRBV9,.,CASSVLGSDEKLFF,TGTGCCAGCAGCGTCTTGGGGTCGGATGAAAAACTGTTTTTT
TRBJ1-4,.,TRBV6-2/TRBV6-3,once,CASRRDSIRQLFF,TGTGCCAGCCGCCGGGACTCAATTAGACAACTGTTTTTT
TRBJ2-5,.,TRBV18,.,CASLKGETQYF,TGTGCCAGCCTCAAGGGAGAGACCCAGTACTTC
TRBJ2-3,.,TRBV4-2,.,CASSQVGDTQYF,TGTGCCAGCAGCCAAGTTGGGGATACGCAGTATTTT
TRBJ1-4,.,TRBV7-8,.,CASKGTLIEKLFF,TGTGCCAGCAAGGGGACCTTAATAGAAAAACTGTTTTTT
TRBJ1-2,.,TRBV7-2,.,CASSLFANYGYTF,TGTGCCAGCAGCTTATTTGCTAACTATGGCTACACCTTC
TRBJ2-1,TRBD1,TRBV7-2,.,CASSPGQGLYNEQFF,TGTGCCAGCAGCCCGGGACAGGGCCTATACAATGAGCAGTTCTTC
TRBJ2-3,.,TRBV19,.,CASRTPPDTQYF,TGTGCCAGTAGGACCCCCCCAGATACGCAGTATTTT